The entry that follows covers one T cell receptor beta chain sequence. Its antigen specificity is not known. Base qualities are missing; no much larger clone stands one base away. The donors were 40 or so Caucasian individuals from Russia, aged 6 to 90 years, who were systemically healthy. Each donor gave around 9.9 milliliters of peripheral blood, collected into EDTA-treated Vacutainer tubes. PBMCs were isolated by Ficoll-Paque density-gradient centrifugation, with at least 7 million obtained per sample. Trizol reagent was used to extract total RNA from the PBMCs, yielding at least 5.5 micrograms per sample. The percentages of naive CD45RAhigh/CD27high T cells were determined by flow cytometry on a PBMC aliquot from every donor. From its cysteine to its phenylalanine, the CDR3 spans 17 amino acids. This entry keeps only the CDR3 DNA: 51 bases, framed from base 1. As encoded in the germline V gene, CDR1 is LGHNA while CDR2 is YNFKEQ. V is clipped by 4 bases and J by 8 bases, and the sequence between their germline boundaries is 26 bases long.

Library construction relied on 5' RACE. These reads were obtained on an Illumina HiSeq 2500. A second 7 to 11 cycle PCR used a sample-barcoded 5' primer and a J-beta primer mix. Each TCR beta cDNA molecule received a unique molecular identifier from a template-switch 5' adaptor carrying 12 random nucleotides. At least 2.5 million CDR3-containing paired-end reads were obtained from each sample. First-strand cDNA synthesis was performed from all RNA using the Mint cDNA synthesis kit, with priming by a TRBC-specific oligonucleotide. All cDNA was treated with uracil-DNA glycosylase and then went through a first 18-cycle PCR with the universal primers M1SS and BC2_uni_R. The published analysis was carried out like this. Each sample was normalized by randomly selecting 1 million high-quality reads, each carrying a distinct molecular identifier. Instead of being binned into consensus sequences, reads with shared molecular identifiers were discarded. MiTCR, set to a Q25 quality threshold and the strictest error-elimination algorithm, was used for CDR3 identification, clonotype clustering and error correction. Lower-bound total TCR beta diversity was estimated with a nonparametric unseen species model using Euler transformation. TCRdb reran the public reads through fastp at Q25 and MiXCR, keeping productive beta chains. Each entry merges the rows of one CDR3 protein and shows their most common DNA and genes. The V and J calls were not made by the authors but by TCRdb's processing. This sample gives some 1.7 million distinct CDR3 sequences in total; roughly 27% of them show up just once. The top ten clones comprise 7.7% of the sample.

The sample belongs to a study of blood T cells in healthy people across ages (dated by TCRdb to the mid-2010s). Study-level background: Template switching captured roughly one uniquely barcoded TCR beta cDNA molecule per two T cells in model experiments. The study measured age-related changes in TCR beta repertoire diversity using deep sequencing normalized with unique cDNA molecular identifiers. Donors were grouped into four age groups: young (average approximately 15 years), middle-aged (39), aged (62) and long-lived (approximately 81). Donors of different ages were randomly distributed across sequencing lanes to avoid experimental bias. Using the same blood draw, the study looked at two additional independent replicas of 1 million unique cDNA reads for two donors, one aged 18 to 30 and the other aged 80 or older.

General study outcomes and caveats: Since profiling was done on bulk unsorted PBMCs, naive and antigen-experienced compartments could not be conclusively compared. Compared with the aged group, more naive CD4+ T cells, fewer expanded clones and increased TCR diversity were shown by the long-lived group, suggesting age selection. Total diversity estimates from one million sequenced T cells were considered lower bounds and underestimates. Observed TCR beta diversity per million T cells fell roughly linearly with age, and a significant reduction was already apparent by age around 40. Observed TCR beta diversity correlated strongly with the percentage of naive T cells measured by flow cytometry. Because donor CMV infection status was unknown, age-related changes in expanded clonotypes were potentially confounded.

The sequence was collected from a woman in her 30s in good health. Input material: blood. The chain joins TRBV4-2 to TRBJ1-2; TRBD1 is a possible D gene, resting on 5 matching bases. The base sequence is TGTGCCAGCAGCCCGCCCGTCGGAGGGGCCGCCGGCGGGGGCTACACCTTC. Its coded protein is CASSPPVGGAAGGGYTF.